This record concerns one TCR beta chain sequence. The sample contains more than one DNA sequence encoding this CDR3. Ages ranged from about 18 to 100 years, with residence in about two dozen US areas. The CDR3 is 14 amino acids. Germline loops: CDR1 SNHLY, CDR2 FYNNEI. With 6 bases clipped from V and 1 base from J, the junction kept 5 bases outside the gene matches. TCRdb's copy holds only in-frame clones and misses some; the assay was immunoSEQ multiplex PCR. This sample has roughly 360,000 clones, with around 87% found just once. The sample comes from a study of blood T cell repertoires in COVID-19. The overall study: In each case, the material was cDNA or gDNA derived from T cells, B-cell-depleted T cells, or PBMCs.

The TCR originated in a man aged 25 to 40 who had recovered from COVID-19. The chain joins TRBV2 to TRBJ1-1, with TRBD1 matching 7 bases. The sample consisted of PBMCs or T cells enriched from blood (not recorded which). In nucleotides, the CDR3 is TGTGCCAGCAGCGAGGGACAGAGGAACACTGAAGCTTTCTTT. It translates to CASSEGQRNTEAFF.